What follows are 17 T cell receptor beta chains derived from one specimen sequenced in a study of cytomegalovirus exposure and HLA in healthy donors. Researchers ran the PCR with 60 Vbeta and 13 Jbeta primers. The protocol was immunoSEQ multiplex PCR, while the TCRdb copy is restricted to in-frame clones and leaves out a portion. This sample has some 100,000 clones, with approximately 70% found just once. Sample: PBMCs. These receptor sequences come from a woman younger than 35 in good health and CMV-seropositive.

This chain uses TRBV5-1 with TRBJ2-2; 14 bases agree with TRBD2. From germline, CDR1 is SGHRS and CDR2 YFSETQ. This CDR3 contains 19 residues. With V trimmed by 2 bases and J by 0 bases, 6 bases remained unmatched. The CDR3 DNA reads as TGCGCCAGCAGCTTTGGGGGACTAGCGGGAGATCCGAACACCGGGGAGCTGTTTTTT. This codes for CASSFGGLAGDPNTGELFF.

The chain recombines TRBV29-1 with TRBJ2-2, with 13 nucleotides matching TRBD2. This CDR3 spans 16 amino acids. J was trimmed by 2 bases and V by 4 bases; bases with no gene match: 4. Germline assignment: CDR1 SQVTM and CDR2 ANQGSEA. The CDR3 nucleotides are TGCAGCGTTGCAGGGACTAGCGGGATTAACACCGGGGAGCTGTTTTTT. The encoded protein is CSVAGTSGINTGELFF.

This clone was counted a single time. This chain links TRBV12-5 with TRBJ1-2, with D possibly being TRBD1 (6 bases). Per the germline V gene, CDR1 is LGHNT and CDR2 is FRNRAP. Trimming pared 5 bases from V and 8 bases from J, leaving 15 bases between. The CDR3 length is 13 residues. The CDR3: CASGPGHFDGYTF. CDR3 sequence (DNA): TGTGCTAGTGGTCCGGGACATTTCGACGGCTACACCTTC.

This clone has a handful of counts. The genes are TRBV30 and TRBJ1-2, with D uncertain. This CDR3 has 12 amino acids. Looked up from germline, CDR1 is GTSNPN and CDR2 is SVGIG (reference sequence). V lost 1 base to trimming and J lost 2 bases, with 5 bases between them. DNA of the CDR3: TGTGCCTGGAGTGCCTTAAACTATGGCTACACCTTC. Residues: CAWSALNYGYTF. Full variable domain (outside the CDR3, taken from reference TRBV30 and TRBJ1-2): SQTIHQWPATLVQPVGSPLSLECTVEGTSNPNLYWYRQAAGRGLQLLFYSVGIGQISSEVPQNLSASRPQDRQFILSSKKLLLSDSGFYLCAWSALNYGYTFGSGTRLTVV.

The V and J genes are TRBV7-9 and TRBJ2-3; the D gene is possibly TRBD2 (6 bases). Germline loops: CDR1 SEHNR, CDR2 FQNEAQ (reference sequence). Trimming took off 0 bases at V and 6 bases at J, with 10 bases between the two ends. This CDR3 has 14 amino acids. The CDR3 loop is CASSLAPGRDTQYF. DNA for the CDR3: TGTGCCAGCAGCTTAGCGCCAGGGAGGGATACGCAGTATTTT.

The chain combines TRBV14 with TRBJ1-6; no firm D call. The CDR3 consists of 13 residues. Germline assignment: CDR1 SGHDN and CDR2 FVKESK. V was shortened by 2 bases and J by 9 bases, with 8 bases between the two germline ends. The CDR3 protein is CASSQQPGSPLHF. In nucleotides, the CDR3 is TGTGCCAGCAGCCAACAACCAGGTTCACCCCTCCACTTT.

The rearrangement joins TRBV12-5 to TRBJ1-2; 9 bases map to TRBD1. J was trimmed by 3 bases and V by 5 bases; bases with no gene match: 4. The CDR3 totals 14 residues. Germline CDR1 is LGHNT and CDR2 is FRNRAP. CDR3 loop: CASGQGQGYYGYTF. CDR3 nucleotide sequence: TGTGCTAGTGGTCAGGGACAGGGATACTATGGCTACACCTTC.

The rearrangement links TRBV5-4 to TRBJ1-1; unclear D gene. The ends were cut back, 0 bases at V and 4 bases at J, with 13 bases in the middle. Germline V gene data show CDR1 as SGHNT and CDR2 as YYREEE (reference sequence). The CDR3 has 15 amino acids. CDR3 coding DNA: TGTGCCAGCAGCTTGGATGCGGGTGCGGGCACTGAAGCTTTCTTT. Encoded protein: CASSLDAGAGTEAFF.

V and J are TRBV27 and TRBJ2-3; 10 nucleotides agree with TRBD2. V dropped 4 bases and J dropped 6; count of bases not matched to a gene: 7. The CDR3 has 15 residues. Germline CDR1 reads MNHEY; CDR2 reads SMNVEV (reference sequence). The CDR3 region is CASSWSSGSGDTQYF. The CDR3 DNA is TGTGCCAGCAGTTGGTCTAGCGGGAGTGGTGATACGCAGTATTTT.

J is TRBJ2-7 and V is TRBV2; D unresolved. The CDR3 consists of 11 residues. Germline V gene data show CDR1 as SNHLY and CDR2 as FYNNEI. V was clipped by 6 bases and J by 9 bases, with 12 bases between them. In nucleotides, the CDR3 is TGTGCCAGCAGCGGTCCTTATCGGCAGTACTTC. Protein sequence: CASSGPYRQYF.

V and J are TRBV27 and TRBJ2-7; D might be TRBD1 (7 bases). CDR1 is MNHEY, CDR2 SMNVEV, per germline (reference sequence). This CDR3 has 16 amino acids. The V end lost 0 bases, the J end lost 3 bases, and 15 bases lay between the germline ends. The CDR3 bases are TGTGCCAGCAGTTTATCCTACGGACAGGACTACTACGAGCAGTACTTC. Encoded protein: CASSLSYGQDYYEQYF.

The chain carries TRBV7-9 and TRBJ1-1, with unresolved D. This CDR3 region has 13 residues. Germline V gene lookup returns CDR1 SEHNR and CDR2 FQNEAQ (reference sequence). With 1 base removed from V and 6 bases from J, the gap between germline ends came to 9 bases. In nucleotides, the CDR3 is TGTGCCAGCAGCTTAGGTCAGATTCCTGAAGCTTTCTTT. It yields the protein CASSLGQIPEAFF.

The chain couples TRBV18 to TRBJ2-3, with a possible D match to TRBD2 (5 bases). The CDR3 loop spans 16 amino acids. The V and J ends lost 2 bases and 0 bases respectively, with 12 bases between them. Germline CDR1 KGHSH, CDR2 LQKENI. CDR3 region: CASSPYGGSSTDTQYF. The DNA for the CDR3 is TGTGCCAGCTCACCATACGGCGGGTCTAGCACAGATACGCAGTATTTT. The whole variable domain, filled in from reference TRBV18 and TRBJ2-3, reads NAGVMQNPRHLVRRRGQEARLRCSPMKGHSHVYWYRQLPEEGLKFMVYLQKENIIDESGMPKERFSAEFPKEGPSILRIQQVVRGDSAAYFCASSPYGGSSTDTQYFGPGTRLTVL.

Concerning this clone itself: This CDR3 is also generated by other DNA sequences in the sample. The genes are TRBV5-4 and TRBJ2-7; D gene ambiguous. V gave up 3 bases and J gave up 1 base, with 2 bases separating them. CDR3 length equals 11 residues. CDR1 and CDR2 (germline): SGHNT, YYREEE (reference sequence). CDR3 DNA: TGTGCCAGCAGCTCTTCCTACGAGCAGTACTTC. It yields the protein CASSSSYEQYF.

The rearrangement joins TRBV7-2 to TRBJ2-1; 7 positions match TRBD2. The CDR3 has 16 amino acids. V was pared by 6 bases and J by 6 bases, with 14 bases of the junction left unmatched. Germline V gene data show CDR1 as SGHTA and CDR2 as FQGNSA. Here the CDR3 DNA reads TGTGCCAGCAGGTCACCCTGGGACTACCGAAGCAATGAGCAGTTCTTC. Translated: CASRSPWDYRSNEQFF.

The chain joins TRBV7-3 to TRBJ2-3; weak D call: TRBD1 (5 bases). Trimming took off 6 bases at V and 6 bases at J, with 16 bases between the two ends. CDR1 and CDR2 from the germline V gene are SGHTA and FQGTGA. The CDR3 loop spans 14 amino acids. This CDR3 is CASRADSNPDTQYF. In DNA form, the CDR3 reads TGTGCCAGCAGAGCAGACAGTAACCCCGATACGCAGTATTTT. Based on the CDR3 plus reference TRBV7-3 and TRBJ2-3, the full variable domain is GAGVSQTPSNKVTEKGKYVELRCDPISGHTALYWYRQSLGQGPEFLIYFQGTGAADDSGLPNDRFFAVRPEGSVSTLKIQRTERGDSAVYLCASRADSNPDTQYFGPGTRLTVL.

The chain combines TRBV2 with TRBJ2-7; no reliable D call. The germline V gene encodes CDR1 SNHLY and CDR2 FYNNEI. The CDR3 is made up of 12 amino acids. V lost 7 bases and J 2 bases, leaving 9 bases between the germline ends. CDR3 bases: TGTGCCAGCATTGGCAGTCCCTACGAGCAGTACTTC. This gives the protein CASIGSPYEQYF.